The rows below give T cell receptor beta chains drawn from one sample of a study of blood T cell repertoires in COVID-19. Profiling relied on immunoSEQ multiplex PCR, and the TCRdb table lists in-frame clones only, not all of them. This table has 200,000 to 250,000 clones, 84% appearing once. The specimen sequenced was PBMCs or T cells enriched from blood (not recorded which). The receptors were sampled from a man aged 55 to 70 who had recovered from COVID-19. The CDR3 runs from the conserved cysteine through the conserved F or W. The D gene is left open where the match is weak. Size tells how often a clone was seen (once, few, many) or the class of an expanded clone, and some rows leave it out.

TRBD1	-	TRBV5-1	TRBJ1-6	CASSPRTGANSPLHF
-	-	TRBV11-2	TRBJ1-1	CASSLGDISTEAFF
-	-	TRBV2	TRBJ1-5	CASSGSGLGNQPQHF
-	-	TRBV5-6	TRBJ2-3	CASSSLKTETSTDTQYF
TRBD1	-	TRBV5-1	TRBJ1-1	CASRRQGDSNTEAFF
TRBD1	-	TRBV25-1	TRBJ1-4	CASSGTGPGGKLFF
-	few	TRBV29-1	TRBJ2-1	CSVETAGAFYSYNEQFF
TRBD1	once	TRBV3-1/TRBV3-2	TRBJ2-7	CASSQSRGTYEQYF
TRBD1	-	TRBV6-5	TRBJ2-3	CASSSGQGFGDTQYF
-	few	TRBV3-1/TRBV3-2	TRBJ1-1	CASRDEGGSTEAFF
TRBD1	-	TRBV18	TRBJ1-5	CASSPGTGRNQPQHF
TRBD1	-	TRBV4-1	TRBJ1-1	CASSQDRLTNTEAFF
-	-	TRBV18	TRBJ1-3	CASSPLEAGGGNTIYF
-	-	TRBV19	TRBJ1-5	CASSSQGPDQPQHF
-	-	TRBV9	TRBJ1-1	CASSPYPDMNTEAFF
-	-	TRBV11-2	TRBJ1-1	CASSLVRGSTEAFF
-	-	TRBV30	TRBJ2-5	CAWSVGMARGETQYF
-	-	TRBV19	TRBJ1-1	CASNFEFLATEAFF
-	-	TRBV5-1	TRBJ1-2	CASSLQAGANYGYTF
-	-	TRBV7-2	TRBJ1-2	CASSPRTANYGYTF
TRBD1	-	TRBV11-2	TRBJ1-1	CASSSTGSGTEAFF
TRBD1	few	TRBV6-5	TRBJ1-3	CASSTDRGNTIYF
-	-	TRBV10-1	TRBJ1-4	CAVQVSPTNEKLFF
TRBD2	many	TRBV6-5	TRBJ2-7	CASSYELAGAYEQYF
-	-	TRBV6-2/TRBV6-3	TRBJ1-2	CASSYSVRDYGYTF
TRBD1	-	TRBV19	TRBJ1-5	CASSKGTGFNQPQHF
-	-	TRBV27	TRBJ2-1	CASSLLDTYNEQFF
TRBD1	-	TRBV7-2	TRBJ1-5	CASSLTSGTGGGSQPQHF